This T cell receptor (beta chain) was identified during a study of cytomegalovirus exposure and HLA in healthy donors. The PCR was carried out with 60 Vbeta primers and 13 Jbeta primers. The table came from immunoSEQ multiplex PCR; TCRdb's copy has only in-frame clones and leaves some out. The sample has approximately 150,000 clones, more than 60% seen once; the top ten hold around 2%. This clone was detected only a few times. What was sequenced was PBMCs. The TCR was taken from a male donor in good health and CMV-seronegative.

The CDR3 bases are TGTGCCAGCAGCTTAGCGTTCGGTTCCTCCTACGAGCAGTACTTC. Protein: CASSLAFGSSYEQYF. This rearrangement joins TRBV7-7 to TRBJ2-7; D is ambiguous. From germline, CDR1 is SSHAT and CDR2 FNYEAQ (reference sequence). The CDR3 contains 15 residues. Trimming removed 0 bases at V and 0 bases at J, with 9 bases between.